The subject of this entry is one T cell receptor beta chain. The data were produced by immunoSEQ multiplex PCR, yet TCRdb's version contains in-frame clones alone and is incomplete. The table includes around 67,000 clones, 92% detected once. J was trimmed by 4 bases and V by 4 bases; bases with no gene match: 7. This CDR3 is 15 amino acids long. Germline CDR1 SGHRS, CDR2 YFSETQ. The data originate from a study of technical replicates of blood from several donors. The source is a human donor in good health. The rearrangement joins TRBV5-1 to TRBJ1-2; 10 nucleotides match TRBD1. Sequenced: T cells isolated from PBMCs. CDR3 DNA sequence: TGCGCCAGCAGCAAGGGGACAGGGGTCGGCTATGGCTACACCTTC. It translates to CASSKGTGVGYGYTF.